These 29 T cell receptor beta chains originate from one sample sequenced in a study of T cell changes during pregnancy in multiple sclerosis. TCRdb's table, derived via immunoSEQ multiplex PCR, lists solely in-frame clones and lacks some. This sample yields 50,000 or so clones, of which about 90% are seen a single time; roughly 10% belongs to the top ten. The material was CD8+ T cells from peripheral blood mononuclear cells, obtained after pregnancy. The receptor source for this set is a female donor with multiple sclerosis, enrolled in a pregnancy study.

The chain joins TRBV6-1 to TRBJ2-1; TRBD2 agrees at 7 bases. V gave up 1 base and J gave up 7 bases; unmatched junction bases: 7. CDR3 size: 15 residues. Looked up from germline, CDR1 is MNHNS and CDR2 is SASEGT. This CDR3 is CASSEEVAGTNEQFF. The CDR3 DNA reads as TGTGCCAGCAGTGAAGAGGTAGCGGGTACAAATGAGCAGTTCTTC.

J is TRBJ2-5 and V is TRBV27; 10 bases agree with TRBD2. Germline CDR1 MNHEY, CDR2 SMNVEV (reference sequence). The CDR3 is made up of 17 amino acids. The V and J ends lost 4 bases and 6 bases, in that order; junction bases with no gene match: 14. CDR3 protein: CASSSWSSGGPTKTQYF. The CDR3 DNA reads TGTGCCAGCAGTTCCTGGTCTAGCGGGGGTCCCACGAAGACCCAGTACTTC.

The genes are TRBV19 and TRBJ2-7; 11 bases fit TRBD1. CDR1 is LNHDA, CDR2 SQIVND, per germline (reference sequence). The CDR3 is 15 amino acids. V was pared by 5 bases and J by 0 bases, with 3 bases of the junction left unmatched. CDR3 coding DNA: TGTGCCAGTAGTTTCGGGACAGGGGGCTCCTACGAGCAGTACTTC. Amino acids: CASSFGTGGSYEQYF.

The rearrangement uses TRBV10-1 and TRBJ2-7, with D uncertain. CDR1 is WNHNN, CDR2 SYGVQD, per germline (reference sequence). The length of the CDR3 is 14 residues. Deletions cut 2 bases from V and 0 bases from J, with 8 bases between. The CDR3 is CASSELESSYEQYF. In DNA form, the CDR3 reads TGCGCCAGCAGTGAGCTAGAGTCCTCCTACGAGCAGTACTTC.

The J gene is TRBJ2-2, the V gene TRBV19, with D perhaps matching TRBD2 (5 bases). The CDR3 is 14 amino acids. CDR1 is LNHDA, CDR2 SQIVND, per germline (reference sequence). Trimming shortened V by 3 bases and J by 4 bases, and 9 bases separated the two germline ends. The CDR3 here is CASSIGRGTGELFF. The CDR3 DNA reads TGTGCCAGTAGTATCGGACGGGGCACCGGGGAGCTGTTTTTT.

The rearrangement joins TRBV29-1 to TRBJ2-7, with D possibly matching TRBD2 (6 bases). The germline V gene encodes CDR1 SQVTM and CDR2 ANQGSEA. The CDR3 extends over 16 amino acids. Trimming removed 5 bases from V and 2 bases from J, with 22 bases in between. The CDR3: CSVRDSNLALTYEQYF. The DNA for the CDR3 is TGCAGCGTTCGGGACTCTAACTTGGCGCTAACCTACGAGCAGTACTTC.

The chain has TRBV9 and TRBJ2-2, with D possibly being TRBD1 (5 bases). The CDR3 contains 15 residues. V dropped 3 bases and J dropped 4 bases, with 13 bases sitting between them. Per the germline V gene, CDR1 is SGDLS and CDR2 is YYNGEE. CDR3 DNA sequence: TGTGCCAGCAGCGAAGACAGAACTCCCACCGGGGAGCTGTTTTTT. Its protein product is CASSEDRTPTGELFF.

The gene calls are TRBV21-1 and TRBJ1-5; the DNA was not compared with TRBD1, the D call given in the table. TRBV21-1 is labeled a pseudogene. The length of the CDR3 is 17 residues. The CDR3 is CASSSTGSGQGHQPQHF. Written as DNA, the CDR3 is TGTGCCAGCAGCTCTACGGGTAGTGGACAGGGGCATCAGCCCCAGCATTTT.

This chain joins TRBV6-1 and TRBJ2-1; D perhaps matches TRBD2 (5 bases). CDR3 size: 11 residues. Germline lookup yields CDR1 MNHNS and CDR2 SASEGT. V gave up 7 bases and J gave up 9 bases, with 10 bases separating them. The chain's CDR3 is CASTGEGEQFF. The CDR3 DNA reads TGTGCCAGCACCGGTGAGGGTGAGCAGTTCTTC.

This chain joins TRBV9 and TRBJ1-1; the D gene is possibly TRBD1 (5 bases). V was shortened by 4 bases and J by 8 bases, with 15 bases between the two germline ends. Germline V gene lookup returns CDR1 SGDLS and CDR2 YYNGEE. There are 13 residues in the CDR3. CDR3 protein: CASSPGTEIEAFF. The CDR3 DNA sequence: TGTGCCAGCAGCCCCGGGACTGAAATAGAAGCTTTCTTT. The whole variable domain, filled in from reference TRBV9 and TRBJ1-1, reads DSGVTQTPKHLITATGQRVTLRCSPRSGDLSVYWYQQSLDQGLQFLIQYYNGEERAKGNILERFSAQQFPDLHSELNLSSLELGDSALYFCASSPGTEIEAFFGQGTRLTVV.

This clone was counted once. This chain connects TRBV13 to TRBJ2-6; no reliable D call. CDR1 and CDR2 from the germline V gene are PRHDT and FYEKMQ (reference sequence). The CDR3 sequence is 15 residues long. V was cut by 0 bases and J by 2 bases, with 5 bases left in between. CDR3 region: CASSLGAAGANVLTF. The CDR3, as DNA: TGTGCCAGCAGCTTAGGTGCGGCTGGGGCCAACGTCCTGACTTTC.

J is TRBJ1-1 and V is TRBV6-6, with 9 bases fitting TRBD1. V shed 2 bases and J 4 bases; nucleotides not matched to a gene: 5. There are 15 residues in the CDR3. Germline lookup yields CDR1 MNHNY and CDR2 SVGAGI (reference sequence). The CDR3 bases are TGTGCCAGCAGTTACCTTGGGGACAGGGCCACTGAAGCTTTCTTT. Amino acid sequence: CASSYLGDRATEAFF.

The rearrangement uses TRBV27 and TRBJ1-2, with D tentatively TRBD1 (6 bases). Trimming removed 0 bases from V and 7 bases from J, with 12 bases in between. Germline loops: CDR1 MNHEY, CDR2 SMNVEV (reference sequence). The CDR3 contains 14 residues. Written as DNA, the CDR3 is TGTGCCAGCAGTTTATCAGGGGGAACCAGTGGCTACACCTTC. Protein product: CASSLSGGTSGYTF.

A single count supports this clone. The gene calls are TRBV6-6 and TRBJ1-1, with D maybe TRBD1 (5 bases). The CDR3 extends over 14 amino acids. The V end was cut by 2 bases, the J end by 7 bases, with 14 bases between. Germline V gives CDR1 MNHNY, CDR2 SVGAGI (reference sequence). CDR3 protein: CASSYPGGFGEAFF. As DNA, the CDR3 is TGTGCCAGCAGTTACCCTGGGGGGTTTGGTGAAGCTTTCTTT.

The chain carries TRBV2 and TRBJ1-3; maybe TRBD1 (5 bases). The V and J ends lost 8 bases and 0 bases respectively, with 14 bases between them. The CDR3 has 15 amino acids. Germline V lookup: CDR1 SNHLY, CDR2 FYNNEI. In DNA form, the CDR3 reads TGTGCCAGCGGAAAATGGACACACTCTGGAAACACCATATATTTT. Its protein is CASGKWTHSGNTIYF.

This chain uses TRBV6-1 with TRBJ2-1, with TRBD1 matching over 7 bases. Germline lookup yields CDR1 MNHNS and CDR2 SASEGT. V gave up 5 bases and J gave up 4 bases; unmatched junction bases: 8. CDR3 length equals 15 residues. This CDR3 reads CASSPRDREYNEQFF. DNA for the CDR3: TGTGCCAGCAGTCCCCGGGACAGAGAGTACAATGAGCAGTTCTTC.

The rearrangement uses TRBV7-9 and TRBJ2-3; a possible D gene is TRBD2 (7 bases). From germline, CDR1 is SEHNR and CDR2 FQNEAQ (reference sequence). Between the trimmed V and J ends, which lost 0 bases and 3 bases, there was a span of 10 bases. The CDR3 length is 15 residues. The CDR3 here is CASSLAGGPTDTQYF. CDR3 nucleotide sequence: TGTGCCAGCAGCTTAGCGGGGGGGCCGACAGATACGCAGTATTTT.

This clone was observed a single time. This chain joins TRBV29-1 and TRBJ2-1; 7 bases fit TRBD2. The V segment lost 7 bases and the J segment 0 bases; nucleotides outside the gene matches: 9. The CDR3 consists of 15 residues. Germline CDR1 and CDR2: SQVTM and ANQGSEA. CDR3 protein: CSGQGTGGSYNEQFF. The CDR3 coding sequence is TGCAGCGGACAAGGGACGGGGGGCTCCTACAATGAGCAGTTCTTC.

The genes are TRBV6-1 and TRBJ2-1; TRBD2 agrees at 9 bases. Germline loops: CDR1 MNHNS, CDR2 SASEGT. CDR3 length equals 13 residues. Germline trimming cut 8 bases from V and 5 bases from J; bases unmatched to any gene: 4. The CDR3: CASEASGDNEQFF. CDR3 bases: TGTGCCAGCGAGGCTAGCGGGGACAATGAGCAGTTCTTC.

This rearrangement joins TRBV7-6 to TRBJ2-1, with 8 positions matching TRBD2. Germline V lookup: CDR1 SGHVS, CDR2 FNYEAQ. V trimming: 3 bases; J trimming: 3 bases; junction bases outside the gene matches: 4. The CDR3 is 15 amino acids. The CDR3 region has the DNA TGTGCCAGCAGCTTGGAAGCGGGGGTCTACAATGAGCAGTTCTTC. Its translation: CASSLEAGVYNEQFF.

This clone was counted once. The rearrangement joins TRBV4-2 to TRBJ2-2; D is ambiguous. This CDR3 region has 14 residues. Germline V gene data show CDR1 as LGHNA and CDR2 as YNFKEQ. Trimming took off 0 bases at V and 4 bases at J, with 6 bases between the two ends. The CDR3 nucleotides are TGTGCCAGCAGCCAAGACGGTGGCACCGGGGAGCTGTTTTTT. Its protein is CASSQDGGTGELFF.

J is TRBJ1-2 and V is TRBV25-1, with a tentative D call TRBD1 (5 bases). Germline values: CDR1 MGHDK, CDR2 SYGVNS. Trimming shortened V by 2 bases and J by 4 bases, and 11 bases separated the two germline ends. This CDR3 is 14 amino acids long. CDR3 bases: TGTGCCAGCAGTGAAGGGGCTGCCCGCTATGGCTACACCTTC. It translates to CASSEGAARYGYTF.

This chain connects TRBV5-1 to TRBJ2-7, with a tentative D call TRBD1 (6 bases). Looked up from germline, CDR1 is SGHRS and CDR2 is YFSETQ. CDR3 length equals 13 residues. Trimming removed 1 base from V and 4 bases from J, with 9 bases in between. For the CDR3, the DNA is TGCGCCAGCAGCTTGACTCAGGGGTACGAGCAGTACTTC. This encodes CASSLTQGYEQYF.

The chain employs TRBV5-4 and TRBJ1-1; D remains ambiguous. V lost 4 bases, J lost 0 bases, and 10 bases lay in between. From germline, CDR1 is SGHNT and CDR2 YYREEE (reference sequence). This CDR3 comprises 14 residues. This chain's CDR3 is CASSQARLNTEAFF. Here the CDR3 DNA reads TGTGCCAGCAGCCAGGCACGGTTGAACACTGAAGCTTTCTTT. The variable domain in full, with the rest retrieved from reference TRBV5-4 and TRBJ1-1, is ETGVTQSPTHLIKTRGQQVTLRCSSQSGHNTVSWYQQALGQGPQFIFQYYREEENGRGNFPPRFSGLQFPNYSSELNVNALELDDSALYLCASSQARLNTEAFFGQGTRLTVV.

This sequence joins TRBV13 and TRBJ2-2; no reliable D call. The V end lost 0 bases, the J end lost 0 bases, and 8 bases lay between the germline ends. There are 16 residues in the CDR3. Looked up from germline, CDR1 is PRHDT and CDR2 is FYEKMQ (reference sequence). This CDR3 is CASSLGVQANTGELFF. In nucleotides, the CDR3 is TGTGCCAGCAGCTTAGGCGTCCAGGCGAACACCGGGGAGCTGTTTTTT.

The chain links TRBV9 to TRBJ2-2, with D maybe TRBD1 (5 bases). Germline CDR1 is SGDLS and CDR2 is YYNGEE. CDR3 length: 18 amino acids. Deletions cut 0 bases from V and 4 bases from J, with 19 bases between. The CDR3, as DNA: TGTGCCAGCAGCGTAGTACAGCAACAGGCGCTCTTCACCGGGGAGCTGTTTTTT. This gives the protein CASSVVQQQALFTGELFF.

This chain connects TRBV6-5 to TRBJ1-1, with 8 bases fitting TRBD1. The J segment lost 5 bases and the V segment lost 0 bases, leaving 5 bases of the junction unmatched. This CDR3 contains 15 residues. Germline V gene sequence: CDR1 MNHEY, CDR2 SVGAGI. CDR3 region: CASSYSPGQGTEAFF. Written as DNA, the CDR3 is TGTGCCAGCAGTTACTCCCCCGGACAGGGTACTGAAGCTTTCTTT.

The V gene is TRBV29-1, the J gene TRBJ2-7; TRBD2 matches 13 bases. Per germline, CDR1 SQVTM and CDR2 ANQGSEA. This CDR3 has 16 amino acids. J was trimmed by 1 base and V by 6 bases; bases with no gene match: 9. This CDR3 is CSVTSGGALPSYEQYF. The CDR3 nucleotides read TGCAGCGTCACTAGCGGGGGGGCGCTCCCATCCTACGAGCAGTACTTC.

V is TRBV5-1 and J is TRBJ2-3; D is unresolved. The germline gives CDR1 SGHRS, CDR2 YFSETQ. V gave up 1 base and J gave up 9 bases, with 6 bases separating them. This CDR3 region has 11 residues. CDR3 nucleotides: TGCGCCAGCAGCTTGAAACGGACGCAGTATTTT. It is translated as CASSLKRTQYF.